Listed below are T cell receptor beta chains from one sample, sequenced in a study of response to subunit inactivated influenza vaccine. Using its own MiXCR run on the RT-PCR reads, TCRdb lists one record per CDR3 protein. The sample lists under 550,000 distinct CDR3 sequences; approximately 7.3% were seen once. The specimen was PBMCs from blood, collected approximately 25 months after vaccination. The receptors here all came from a man aged 50 to 75 who received an inactivated influenza vaccine. CDR3s include the opening cysteine and the closing phenylalanine or tryptophan. A D gene is named only where the DNA matches it firmly. The size field is filled for only some rows; it gives once, few, many or a size class.

j_call d_call cdr3_length v_call clone_size cdr3_aa cdr3_nt
TRBJ2-7 TRBD1 12 TRBV7-9 - CASSLGGQGVHF TGTGCCAGCAGCTTAGGGGGACAGGGCGTTCACTTC
TRBJ2-1 - 14 TRBV6-5 few CASSYSRKMVEQFF TGTGCCAGCAGTTACTCGAGAAAGATGGTGGAGCAGTTCTTC
TRBJ2-1 TRBD2 14 TRBV7-3 few CASSFSGSHNEQFF TGTGCCAGCAGCTTTAGCGGGAGTCACAATGAGCAGTTCTTC
TRBJ2-5 - 13 TRBV7-9 many CASSYTNQETQYF TGTGCCAGCAGCTACACGAACCAAGAGACCCAGTACTTC
TRBJ1-6 - 15 TRBV12-3/TRBV12-4 many CASSLGGNYNSPLHF TGTGCCAGCAGTTTGGGGGGGAACTATAATTCACCCCTCCACTTT
TRBJ1-2 - 15 TRBV7-2 - CACSLDLTVGYGYTF TGTGCCTGCAGCTTAGACCTCACCGTTGGCTATGGCTACACCTTC
TRBJ2-1 TRBD2 16 TRBV4-2 - CASSQVWTRRNNEQFF TGTGCCAGCAGCCAAGTTTGGACTAGGAGAAACAATGAGCAGTTCTTC
TRBJ2-7 TRBD2 14 TRBV29-1 - CSVIGGTGGSEQYF TGCAGCGTTATTGGCGGAACGGGGGGTAGCGAGCAGTACTTC
TRBJ2-2 - 15 TRBV7-2 few CASSLWGANTGELFF TGTGCCAGCAGCTTATGGGGGGCGAACACCGGGGAGCTGTTTTTT
TRBJ2-1 - 17 TRBV7-9 few CASSLLGRYSSYNEQFF TGTGCCAGCAGCTTACTGGGGCGGTATAGCTCCTACAATGAGCAGTTCTTC
TRBJ2-1 - 15 TRBV12-3/TRBV12-4 many CASTSRGTRYNEQFF TGTGCCAGCACCTCTAGGGGGACCCGATACAATGAGCAGTTCTTC
TRBJ2-1 - 16 TRBV5-1 many CASMDFSGSLGNEQFF TGCGCCAGCATGGACTTCAGCGGGTCCCTGGGGAATGAGCAGTTCTTC
TRBJ2-4 TRBD2 16 TRBV6-2/TRBV6-3 many CASSYSSGGAKNIQYF TGTGCCAGCAGTTACTCTAGCGGGGGGGCCAAAAACATTCAGTACTTC
TRBJ2-5 - 14 TRBV5-4 - CASTYRQNQETQYF TGTGCCAGCACCTACCGACAGAACCAAGAGACCCAGTACTTC
TRBJ1-1 - 12 TRBV12-5 many CASGYVGQEAFF TGTGCTAGTGGGTACGTGGGGCAGGAAGCTTTCTTT
TRBJ1-2 TRBD1 15 TRBV20-1 - CSGKDRGRRGYGYTF TGCAGTGGGAAGGACAGGGGACGGAGAGGCTATGGCTACACCTTC
TRBJ2-3 TRBD2 16 TRBV20-1 - CSARPPGRTSGDTQYF TGCAGTGCTAGGCCCCCGGGGAGGACTAGCGGAGATACGCAGTATTTT
TRBJ2-1 - 14 TRBV7-9 - CASSLKGPKNEQFF TGTGCCAGCAGCTTGAAAGGACCTAAAAATGAGCAGTTCTTC
TRBJ2-3 - 15 TRBV7-2 - CASTAVGRSQDTQYF TGTGCCAGCACCGCCGTGGGGAGATCTCAAGATACGCAGTATTTT
TRBJ2-3 TRBD2 16 TRBV15 - CATSRDSSGGTDTQYF TGTGCCACCAGCAGAGATAGTAGCGGGGGCACAGATACGCAGTATTTT
TRBJ1-5 - 14 TRBV2 few CASSAYDSNQPQHF TGTGCCAGCAGTGCTTATGATAGCAATCAGCCCCAGCATTTT
TRBJ2-5 - 13 TRBV13 many CASKRWTGETQYF TGTGCCTCTAAAAGATGGACGGGGGAGACCCAGTACTTC